The clone carrying this T cell receptor beta chain was found a few times. This entry belongs to a study of cytomegalovirus exposure and HLA in healthy donors. The CDR3 contains 14 residues. Germline V gene sequence: CDR1 MNHEY, CDR2 SVGAGI. Trimming cost V 6 bases and J 7 bases; bases outside gene matches: 2. Amplification used 60 Vbeta primers and 13 Jbeta primers. Some clones are missing from TCRdb's copy, which holds only in-frame ones; the method was immunoSEQ multiplex PCR. The profile shows approximately 130,000 clones, less than 10% of them singletons. J is TRBJ2-1 and V is TRBV6-5; 14 bases agree with TRBD2. Sequencing input: PBMCs. The TCR originated in a woman aged 40 to 50 in good health and CMV-seropositive. The CDR3 here is CASSRLAGGNEQFF. The CDR3 DNA sequence: TGTGCCAGCAGCCGACTAGCGGGGGGGAATGAGCAGTTCTTC.